The rows below give T cell receptor beta chains drawn from one sample of a study of T-cell reconstitution after alpha-beta-depleted transplantation in children. TCRdb called the PCR reads again in MiXCR, with one record for every CDR3 protein. The sample carries approximately 240,000 distinct CDR3 sequences, about 9.2% recorded once. The sample consisted of PBMCs from the stem cell graft donor, taken from the stem cell graft. The receptors here all came from a human donor who donated a stem cell graft to a child with acute lymphoblastic leukemia. The conserved cysteine and the conserved F or W are not part of the CDR3 here. D genes are given only for firm matches. Size tells how often a clone was seen (once, few, many) or the class of an expanded clone, and some rows leave it out.

clone size	V gene	J gene	D gene	CDR3 protein
NA	TRBV27	TRBJ2-7	TRBD2	ASSPSSGDTYEQY
NA	TRBV12-3/TRBV12-4	TRBJ2-7	TRBD2	ASSSPGLALSSYEQY
NA	TRBV12-3/TRBV12-4	TRBJ2-5	NA	ASSSTTPHEPTPQETQY
few	TRBV18	TRBJ1-5	NA	ASSLDRDSNQPQH
NA	TRBV5-1	TRBJ2-7	NA	ASSWAGGADGLEQY
NA	TRBV6-5	TRBJ2-3	TRBD1	ASSYGTDISTDTQY
many	TRBV7-2	TRBJ2-3	NA	ASSFQGMFTDTQY
NA	TRBV24-1	TRBJ2-7	NA	ATSSDTYEQY
many	TRBV19	TRBJ1-5	NA	ASSPWLRARDSQPQH
NA	TRBV27	TRBJ1-6	NA	ASTLRGANSPLH
many	TRBV6-5	TRBJ2-7	NA	ASSPGQGGLLEQY
NA	TRBV27	TRBJ2-2	NA	ASTQDGVNTGELF
many	TRBV6-5	TRBJ2-7	NA	ASTNKGIGSSYEQY
NA	TRBV5-1	TRBJ1-2	TRBD1	ASSLVGTGGRYGYT
NA	TRBV4-1	TRBJ2-3	NA	ASSQGSRGHTDTQY
NA	TRBV12-3/TRBV12-4	TRBJ1-2	NA	ASSDQGNYGYT
NA	TRBV3-1	TRBJ1-1	TRBD1	ASSWGQAMNTEAF
NA	TRBV25-1	TRBJ2-1	TRBD2	ASSDSGGANEQF
NA	TRBV15	TRBJ1-5	TRBD1	ATSGWDSRGSNQPQH
NA	TRBV6-5	TRBJ1-3	NA	ASSYKASGRENTIY
few	TRBV3-1	TRBJ2-7	TRBD2	ASSPGTSGGLGEQY
NA	TRBV5-8	TRBJ2-7	TRBD1	ASSMTGQGSNEQY
NA	TRBV6-5	TRBJ1-3	NA	ASSWLAGSGNTIY
many	TRBV20-1	TRBJ2-1	NA	SGEAHNEQF
NA	TRBV20-1	TRBJ1-2	TRBD1	SAVHNPGQGGYGYT
few	TRBV5-5	TRBJ2-1	NA	ASSLEGIPNNEQF
NA	TRBV21-1	TRBJ2-6	NA	ASSRDRNSGANVLT
few	TRBV5-5	TRBJ1-5	NA	ASSLEDRYQPQH
NA	TRBV5-1	TRBJ2-1	TRBD2	ASSVTSGGATEQF
many	TRBV4-3	TRBJ2-2	NA	ASSQDRAARNTGELF
many	TRBV12-3/TRBV12-4	TRBJ2-2	TRBD2	ASSLLAGGTGELF
many	TRBV5-1	TRBJ2-3	NA	ASSLRGDTQY
NA	TRBV25-1	TRBJ2-3	TRBD1	ASSRRDRVTDTQY
many	TRBV29-1	TRBJ1-2	TRBD1	SVRGTGGPST
many	TRBV29-1	TRBJ1-1	TRBD1	SVVPDRGITEAF
NA	TRBV24-1	TRBJ2-1	NA	ATSGSPYNEQF
NA	TRBV11-2	TRBJ2-3	TRBD1	ASSSSPGQGGSTDTQY
many	TRBV24-1	TRBJ2-1	NA	ATSARSNEQF
many	TRBV6-4	TRBJ2-3	TRBD2	ASKRSGGSDTQY
few	TRBV18	TRBJ1-3	NA	ASSLDRISGNTIY
many	TRBV4-2	TRBJ1-1	NA	ASSQETPGRNTEAF
few	TRBV6-4	TRBJ2-3	NA	ASSSWGSPADTQY
many	TRBV29-1	TRBJ2-3	NA	SGQGLLTDTQY
many	TRBV10-3	TRBJ2-7	NA	AISESVGRSYEQY
NA	TRBV5-6	TRBJ2-7	NA	ASSLWDASYEQY
few	TRBV10-2	TRBJ2-3	NA	ATRGYVSGTGADTQY
few	TRBV5-1	TRBJ2-2	NA	ASVAGDTGELF
NA	TRBV20-1	TRBJ2-6	TRBD1	SARTTGYGANVLT
NA	TRBV7-2	TRBJ2-7	TRBD2	ASSSQLALSGVEQY
few	TRBV5-1	TRBJ2-3	NA	ASSLAPLAQTDTQY
few	TRBV12-3/TRBV12-4	TRBJ2-3	TRBD1	ASSFEEEQGIGFTDTQY
few	TRBV27	TRBJ2-2	NA	ASSFLGATFGTGELF
NA	TRBV6-5	TRBJ2-3	NA	ASSYGQTTDTQY